A single sample is the source of the 4 T cell receptor beta chains below, sequenced in a study of cytomegalovirus exposure and HLA in healthy donors (dated by TCRdb to 2017 to 2019). The library was generated by the immunoSEQ multiplex PCR assay. A mixture of 60 forward primers for TCR Vbeta segments and 13 reverse primers for TCR Jbeta segments was used in the multiplex PCR. TCRdb took over this immuneACCESS table, retaining in-frame rearrangements with V and J assigned. Such tables are incomplete; in checked studies, under half of the missing clones stem from an unresolved V gene, and the remainder is unexplained. Across this sample there are under 200,000 clones, with about four fifths seen only once. The ten largest clones take up 13% to 15% of the sample. The sequenced material came from PBMCs. Receptors originate from a woman aged 25 to 39 in good health and CMV-seropositive.

The V gene is TRBV6-5, the J gene TRBJ1-2; D possibly corresponds to TRBD1 (6 bases). The CDR3 sequence is 14 residues long. CDR1 MNHEY and CDR2 SVGAGI come from the germline V gene. CDR3 DNA: TGTGCTTCTAGGGGGGGGGAGACTAACTATGGCTACACCTTC. Its protein product is CASRGGETNYGYTF.

CDR3 in DNA: TGTGCCAGCAGTTCCGCCGGGACTAGCGGTCCACAGTACTTC. Protein sequence: CASSSAGTSGPQYF. The chain recombines TRBV11-2 with TRBJ2-5, with 11 bases matching TRBD2. This CDR3 is 14 amino acids long. J lost 11 bases, V lost 6 bases, and 11 bases had no gene match. Germline V lookup: CDR1 SGHAT, CDR2 FQNNGV.

The rearrangement uses TRBV2 and TRBJ1-3; the D is unclear. The CDR3 is 14 residues long. V was pared by 6 bases and J by 4 bases, with 13 bases between. CDR1 SNHLY and CDR2 FYNNEI come from the germline V gene. The CDR3 loop is CASSDPGLGNTIYF. In nucleotides, the CDR3 is TGTGCCAGCAGCGACCCGGGGTTGGGAAACACCATATATTTT.

J is TRBJ2-7 and V is TRBV30, with TRBD2 identical over 11 bases. The CDR3 contains 15 residues. The V and J ends lost 3 bases and 4 bases, in that order; junction bases with no gene match: 8. Germline V gives CDR1 GTSNPN, CDR2 SVGIG (reference sequence). The DNA of the CDR3 is TGTGCCTGGAGAGAGGGACTAGCGGTGGCGTACGAGCAGTACTTC. It translates to CAWREGLAVAYEQYF. Drawing the rest from reference TRBV30 and TRBJ2-7, the complete variable domain is SQTIHQWPATLVQPVGSPLSLECTVEGTSNPNLYWYRQAAGRGLQLLFYSVGIGQISSEVPQNLSASRPQDRQFILSSKKLLLSDSGFYLCAWREGLAVAYEQYFGPGTRLTVT.